What follows describes a single T cell receptor (beta chain). The data were obtained in a study of T-cell memory formation after mild COVID-19. One entry per CDR3 protein results from TCRdb running MiXCR on the 5' RACE reads. The sample carries around 530,000 distinct CDR3 sequences, about 20% recorded once. CDR3 size: 15 residues. Germline V gene data show CDR1 as KGHDR and CDR2 as SFDVKD. The junction had 10 bases not matched to a gene; V was cut back by 5 bases and J by 8 bases. The chain joins TRBV24-1 to TRBJ1-2; TRBD1 matches 10 bases. Source material: PBMCs or a T cell subset sorted from them (not recorded which). The receptor comes from an adult woman who had mild COVID-19 (a few samples of this study predate the infection). Cell type and time point are not known. CDR3 in DNA: TGTGCCACCAGTGTTGCCGGGACAGGGGTGTCCGGCTACACCTTC. Protein: CATSVAGTGVSGYTF.